The 21 T cell receptor beta chains below come from one sample, sequenced in a study of siplizumab effects on memory and regulatory T cells. Only in-frame clones appear in the TCRdb table, and some are missing; sequencing was by immunoSEQ multiplex PCR. Of some 81,000 clones in the sample, 85% to 95% were seen once. Sequencing was done on a sample of CD8+ T cells sorted from blood. The source of these receptors is a human donor in good health.

This chain's CDR3 is CASSLGYSGRTDTQYF. Written as DNA, the CDR3 is TGTGCCAGCAGTCTAGGGTATAGCGGACGCACAGATACGCAGTATTTT. V gene TRBV7-3 combines with J gene TRBJ2-3; D possibly corresponds to TRBD2 (6 bases). Germline-derived CDR1 and CDR2 are SGHTA and FQGTGA. Trimming pared 6 bases from V and 1 base from J, leaving 17 bases between. The CDR3 is 16 residues long.

The rearrangement uses TRBV29-1 and TRBJ1-2; the match to TRBD1 covers 8 bases. The V and J ends lost 5 bases and 10 bases, in that order; junction bases with no gene match: 9. This CDR3 has 12 amino acids. From germline, CDR1 is SQVTM and CDR2 ANQGSEA. CDR3 amino acids: CSVPTGGYAYTF. Written as DNA, the CDR3 is TGCAGCGTTCCTACAGGGGGATACGCCTACACCTTC. Using reference TRBV29-1 and TRBJ1-2 for the parts outside the CDR3, the full variable domain is SAVISQKPSRDICQRGTSLTIQCQVDSQVTMMFWYRQQPGQSLTLIATANQGSEATYESGFVIDKFPISRPNLTFSTLTVSNMSPEDSSIYLCSVPTGGYAYTFGSGTRLTVV.

The V call is TRBV28, the J call TRBJ2-7; 8 bases align to TRBD1. The germline CDR1 and CDR2 sequences are MDHEN and SYDVKM. The CDR3 has 14 amino acids. Trimming at V came to 2 bases and at J to 4 bases, leaving 4 bases not matched to a gene. CDR3: CASSLGQGRYEQYF. In DNA form, the CDR3 reads TGTGCCAGCAGTTTAGGACAGGGTCGGTACGAGCAGTACTTC. Combining the CDR3 with reference TRBV28 and TRBJ2-7 gives the whole variable domain DVKVTQSSRYLVKRTGEKVFLECVQDMDHENMFWYRQDPGLGLRLIYFSYDVKMKEKGDIPEGYSVSREKKERFSLILESASTNQTSMYLCASSLGQGRYEQYFGPGTRLTVT.

This clone came up once. The chain joins TRBV29-1 to TRBJ1-2; TRBD1 matches 8 bases. Germline CDR1 is SQVTM and CDR2 is ANQGSEA. This CDR3 spans 13 amino acids. In DNA form, the CDR3 reads TGCGGACTACCGACAGGGGACGACTATGGCTACACCTTC. Encoded protein: CGLPTGDDYGYTF.

V gene TRBV19 combines with J gene TRBJ2-1, with a possible D match to TRBD1 (6 bases). V was shortened by 4 bases and J by 5 bases, with 9 bases between the two germline ends. The CDR3 covers 13 residues. Germline values: CDR1 LNHDA, CDR2 SQIVND (reference sequence). CDR3 nucleotides: TGTGCCAGTAGTAAGGACAGAAACAATGAGCAGTTCTTC. Amino acids: CASSKDRNNEQFF.

The genes are TRBV4-1 and TRBJ1-1; D gene uncertain. V shed 3 bases and J shed 0 bases, with 11 bases lying between them. The CDR3 is 15 residues long. Germline CDR1 is MGHRA and CDR2 is YSYEKL. The CDR3 is CASSHVGNLNTEAFF. The CDR3 DNA reads as TGCGCCAGCAGCCATGTCGGGAATTTGAACACTGAAGCTTTCTTT.

V and J are TRBV21-1 and TRBJ2-1; whether TRBD2, the table's D call, matches the DNA was not checked. TRBV21-1 is an annotated pseudogene. The CDR3 has 15 residues. CDR3 amino acids: CASSKTSGARDEQFF. CDR3 DNA sequence: TGTGCCAGCAGTAAGACTAGCGGGGCCCGGGATGAGCAGTTCTTC.

This chain links TRBV30 with TRBJ1-2; no firm D call. The CDR3 is 13 amino acids. The germline gives CDR1 GTSNPN, CDR2 SVGIG (reference sequence). Trimming took 4 bases from V and 1 from J, leaving 10 bases between them. In DNA form, the CDR3 reads TGTGCCTGGAAGCTTGGCAGTAACTATGGCTACACCTTC. This translates into CAWKLGSNYGYTF.

This clone occurred a few times. The rearrangement joins TRBV7-6 to TRBJ1-5; D is unresolved. With 1 base removed from V and 4 bases from J, the gap between germline ends came to 2 bases. Germline V gives CDR1 SGHVS, CDR2 FNYEAQ. The length of the CDR3 is 12 residues. The CDR3 nucleotides read TGTGCCAGCAGCTTAGGAAATCAGCCCCAGCATTTT. Protein product: CASSLGNQPQHF.

V is TRBV5-1 and J is TRBJ2-1; possible D gene TRBD1, 6 bases. The V end was cut by 1 base, the J end by 4 bases, with 12 bases between. The CDR3 runs to 15 residues. Germline values: CDR1 SGHRS, CDR2 YFSETQ. The CDR3 is CASSLTGTSYNEQFF. CDR3 bases: TGCGCCAGCAGCTTGACAGGGACATCATACAATGAGCAGTTCTTC.

The CDR3 region is CASGLAGNEQFF. In DNA, the CDR3 is TGTGCCAGCGGACTAGCGGGAAATGAGCAGTTCTTC. The chain links TRBV9 to TRBJ2-1; 12 bases are a match to TRBD2. This CDR3 spans 12 amino acids. Germline V gene sequence: CDR1 SGDLS, CDR2 YYNGEE. Trimming at V came to 7 bases and at J to 7 bases, leaving 0 bases not matched to a gene.

The J gene is TRBJ2-5, the V gene TRBV7-9; D remains ambiguous. The CDR3 covers 12 residues. From germline, CDR1 is SEHNR and CDR2 FQNEAQ (reference sequence). Trimming shortened V by 5 bases and J by 2 bases, and 6 bases separated the two germline ends. In nucleotides, the CDR3 is TGTGCCAGCAGCACTCCTCAAGAGACCCAGTACTTC. This codes for CASSTPQETQYF. The full variable domain, with the rest looked up from reference TRBV7-9 and TRBJ2-5, is DTGVSQNPRHKITKRGQNVTFRCDPISEHNRLYWYRQTLGQGPEFLTYFQNEAQLEKSRLLSDRFSAERPKGSFSTLEIQRTEQGDSAMYLCASSTPQETQYFGPGTRLLVL.

The chain has TRBV2 and TRBJ2-7; no clear D gene. V lost 1 base, J lost 3 bases, and 7 bases lay in between. Germline CDR1 and CDR2: SNHLY and FYNNEI. This CDR3 spans 13 amino acids. CDR3 in amino acids: CASSEGTYYEQYF. For the CDR3, the DNA is TGTGCCAGCAGTGAAGGGACCTACTACGAGCAGTACTTC.

The chain is built from TRBV29-1 and TRBJ2-1; 8 bases match TRBD2. CDR3 length: 15 residues. CDR1 and CDR2 (germline): SQVTM, ANQGSEA. Germline trimming cut 3 bases from V and 0 bases from J; bases unmatched to any gene: 4. In DNA, the CDR3 is TGCAGCGTTGAGGAAAGCGGGAGCTCCTACAATGAGCAGTTCTTC. Protein: CSVEESGSSYNEQFF.

The V and J genes are TRBV7-3 and TRBJ2-3; 7 nucleotides align to TRBD2. Germline-derived CDR1 and CDR2 are SGHTA and FQGTGA. The trim removed 5 bases at V and 0 bases at J, leaving 5 bases unmatched. The CDR3 is 15 residues long. The CDR3: CASSPSGTSTDTQYF. The DNA of the CDR3 is TGTGCCAGCAGCCCTAGCGGAACTAGCACAGATACGCAGTATTTT.

The chain carries TRBV30 and TRBJ1-2, with D unresolved. The germline V gene has CDR1 GTSNPN and CDR2 SVGIG (reference sequence). This CDR3 is built from 13 residues. With 0 bases removed from V and 4 bases from J, the gap between germline ends came to 9 bases. The CDR3 here is CAWSVSLAYGYTF. Here the CDR3 DNA reads TGTGCCTGGAGTGTGAGTCTCGCCTATGGCTACACCTTC.

This sequence joins TRBV9 and TRBJ2-1; 14 bases align to TRBD2. The length of the CDR3 is 18 residues. Germline V lookup: CDR1 SGDLS, CDR2 YYNGEE. Unmatched junction bases numbered 10, after V lost 0 bases and J lost 8 bases. This CDR3 reads CASSVVGTSGSLMDEQFF. DNA for the CDR3: TGTGCCAGCAGCGTAGTGGGGACTAGCGGGAGCCTCATGGATGAGCAGTTCTTC.

The chain has TRBV29-1 and TRBJ1-2; possible D gene TRBD1, 5 bases. Germline lookup yields CDR1 SQVTM and CDR2 ANQGSEA. This CDR3 comprises 13 residues. Trimming removed 6 bases from V and 0 bases from J, with 11 bases in between. The CDR3 reads CSVVDSTNYGYTF. CDR3 in DNA: TGCAGCGTCGTTGACAGTACTAACTATGGCTACACCTTC.

The genes are TRBV14 and TRBJ2-3; 8 positions match TRBD1. Germline CDR1 reads SGHDN; CDR2 reads FVKESK. There are 15 residues in the CDR3. With V trimmed by 5 bases and J by 4 bases, 8 bases remained unmatched. Written as DNA, the CDR3 is TGTGCCAGCAGCATAACAGGGGGATGGGCAGATACGCAGTATTTT. Its translation: CASSITGGWADTQYF.

The chain links TRBV12-2 to TRBJ2-5; TRBD1, as called in the table, went unchecked against the DNA. TRBV12-2 counts as a pseudogene. The CDR3 extends over 14 amino acids. This chain's CDR3 is CASRPNSRGETQYF. Here the CDR3 DNA reads TGTGCAAGTCGCCCAAATTCCAGGGGGGAGACCCAGTACTTC.

This clone has only a few counts. Other DNA sequences in the sample encode the same CDR3. This rearrangement joins TRBV2 to TRBJ2-1, with D unresolved. V was cut by 4 bases and J by 1 base, with 5 bases left in between. This CDR3 has 13 amino acids. Germline V lookup: CDR1 SNHLY, CDR2 FYNNEI. The CDR3 here is CASSVTSYNEQFF. As DNA, the CDR3 is TGTGCCAGCAGTGTGACTTCCTACAATGAGCAGTTCTTC.